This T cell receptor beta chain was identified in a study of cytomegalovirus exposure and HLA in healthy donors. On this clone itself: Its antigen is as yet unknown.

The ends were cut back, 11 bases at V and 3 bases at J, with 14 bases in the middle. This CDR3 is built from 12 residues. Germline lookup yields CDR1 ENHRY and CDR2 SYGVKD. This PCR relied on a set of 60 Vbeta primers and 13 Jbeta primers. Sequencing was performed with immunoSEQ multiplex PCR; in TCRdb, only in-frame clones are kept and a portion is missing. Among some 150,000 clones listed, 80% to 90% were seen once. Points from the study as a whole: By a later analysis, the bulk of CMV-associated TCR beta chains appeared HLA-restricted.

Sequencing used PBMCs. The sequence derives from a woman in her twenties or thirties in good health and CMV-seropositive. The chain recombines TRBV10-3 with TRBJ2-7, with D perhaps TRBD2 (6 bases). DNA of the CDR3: TGTGCCGTTTCGGGACTCAACTACGAGCAGTACTTC. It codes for CAVSGLNYEQYF.